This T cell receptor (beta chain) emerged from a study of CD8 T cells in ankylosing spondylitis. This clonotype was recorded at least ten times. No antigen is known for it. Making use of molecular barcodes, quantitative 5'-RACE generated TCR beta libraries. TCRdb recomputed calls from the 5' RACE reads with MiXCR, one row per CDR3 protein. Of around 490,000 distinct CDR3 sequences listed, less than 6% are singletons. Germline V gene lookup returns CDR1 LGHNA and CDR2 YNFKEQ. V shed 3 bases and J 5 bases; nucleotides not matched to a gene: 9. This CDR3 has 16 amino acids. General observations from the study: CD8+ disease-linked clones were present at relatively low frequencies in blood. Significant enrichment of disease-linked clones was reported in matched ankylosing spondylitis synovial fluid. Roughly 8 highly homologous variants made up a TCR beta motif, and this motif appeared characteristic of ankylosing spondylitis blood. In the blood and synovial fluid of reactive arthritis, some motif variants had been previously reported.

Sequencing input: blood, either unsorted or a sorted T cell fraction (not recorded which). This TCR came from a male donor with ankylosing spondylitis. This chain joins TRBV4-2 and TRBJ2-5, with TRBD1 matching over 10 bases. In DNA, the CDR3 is TGTGCCAGCAGCCAGGCCCGTGGACAGGGGGACGAGACCCAGTACTTC. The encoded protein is CASSQARGQGDETQYF.